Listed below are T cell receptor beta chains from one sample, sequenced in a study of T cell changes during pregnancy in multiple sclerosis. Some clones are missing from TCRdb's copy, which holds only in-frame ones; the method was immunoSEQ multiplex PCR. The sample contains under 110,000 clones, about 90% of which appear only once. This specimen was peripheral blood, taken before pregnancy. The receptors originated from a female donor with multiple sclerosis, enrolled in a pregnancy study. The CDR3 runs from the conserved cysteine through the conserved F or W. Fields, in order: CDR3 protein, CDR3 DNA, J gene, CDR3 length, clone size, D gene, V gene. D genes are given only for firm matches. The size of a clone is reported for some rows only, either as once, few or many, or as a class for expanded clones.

CASNKYGDNYNEQFF	TGTGCCAGCAACAAATATGGGGACAACTACAATGAGCAGTTCTTC	TRBJ2-1	15	-	-	TRBV5-4
CASSQKLAGGLVKYF	TGCGCCAGCAGCCAAAAACTAGCGGGGGGACTTGTGAAGTATTTT	TRBJ2-3	15	-	TRBD2	TRBV4-3
CASSSRLAGSTDTQYF	TGTGCCAGCAGCTCCCGACTAGCGGGTTCCACAGATACGCAGTATTTT	TRBJ2-3	16	-	TRBD2	TRBV5-4
CASRGGGTDTQYF	TGTGCCAGCAGGGGCGGGGGCACAGATACGCAGTATTTT	TRBJ2-3	13	-	-	TRBV2
CASSSHRADTQYF	TGTGCCAGCAGCTCCCACAGGGCGGATACGCAGTATTTT	TRBJ2-3	13	-	-	TRBV11-2
CASSYLGQEGDTQYF	TGTGCCAGCAGTTACCTTGGACAGGAGGGGGATACGCAGTATTTT	TRBJ2-3	15	-	-	TRBV6-5
CAWTHSGRSIYGYTF	TGTGCCTGGACTCATAGCGGACGGTCAATCTATGGCTACACCTTC	TRBJ1-2	15	-	-	TRBV30
CASSQVQAGGYGYTF	TGTGCCAGCAGCCAAGTCCAAGCGGGCGGCTATGGCTACACCTTC	TRBJ1-2	15	once	-	TRBV14
CASSYDRYTEAFF	TGTGCCAGCAGCTACGACAGGTACACTGAAGCTTTCTTT	TRBJ1-1	13	-	-	TRBV5-6
CASSSPRQGSEKLFF	TGCGCCAGCAGCTCACCCCGACAAGGCTCTGAAAAACTGTTTTTT	TRBJ1-4	15	-	-	TRBV5-1
CASSVDPSGSYNEQFF	TGTGCCAGCAGCGTAGACCCCTCGGGCTCCTACAATGAGCAGTTCTTC	TRBJ2-1	16	-	-	TRBV9
CASSMDQTRPQHF	TGTGCCAGTAGTATGGATCAGACTCGGCCCCAGCATTTT	TRBJ1-5	13	-	-	TRBV19
CASSSAGNTEAFF	TGTGCCAGCAGCTCCGCAGGAAACACTGAAGCTTTCTTT	TRBJ1-1	13	-	-	TRBV7-9
CASSLETSGGANEQFF	TGCGCCAGCAGCCTAGAGACTAGCGGGGGGGCGAATGAGCAGTTCTTC	TRBJ2-1	16	-	TRBD2	TRBV5-1
CASSPDRGLNQPQHF	TGTGCCAGCAGCCCGGACAGGGGCCTTAATCAGCCCCAGCATTTT	TRBJ1-5	15	-	TRBD1	TRBV11-3
CASSLYRGAGNTIYF	TGTGCCAGCAGCTTATACAGGGGGGCTGGAAACACCATATATTTT	TRBJ1-3	15	-	TRBD1	TRBV5-8
CASSQTEENTGELFF	TGCGCCAGCAGTCAGACAGAGGAGAACACCGGGGAGCTGTTTTTT	TRBJ2-2	15	once	-	TRBV23-1
CASSYSGTGRETQYF	TGTGCCAGCAGTTACTCTGGGACAGGGAGAGAGACCCAGTACTTC	TRBJ2-5	15	-	TRBD1	TRBV6-5
CASSLLGQGILSYEQYF	TGTGCCAGCAGCTTATTAGGACAGGGAATTCTCTCCTACGAGCAGTACTTC	TRBJ2-7	17	-	TRBD1	TRBV7-2
CASSPRLAIQETQYF	TGTGCCAGTAGTCCAAGACTAGCGATACAAGAGACCCAGTACTTC	TRBJ2-5	15	-	TRBD2	TRBV19
CASSLGGADYGYTF	TGTGCCAGCAGCTTGGGGGGCGCGGACTATGGCTACACCTTC	TRBJ1-2	14	-	-	TRBV5-6
CASSPSSSYEQYF	TGCGCCAGCAGCCCCAGTTCCTCCTACGAGCAGTACTTC	TRBJ2-7	13	-	-	TRBV5-1
CASSQGNNEQFF	TGTGCCAGCAGCCAGGGGAATAATGAGCAGTTCTTC	TRBJ2-1	12	-	-	TRBV7-3
CSGTGRDEQFF	TGCAGTGGTACGGGTCGGGATGAGCAGTTCTTC	TRBJ2-1	11	once	-	TRBV20-1
CASSFARGELTISGANVLTF	TGTGCCAGCAGTTTCGCCAGGGGCGAACTCACGATCTCTGGGGCCAACGTCCTGACTTTC	TRBJ2-6	20	-	-	TRBV28
CASSIEAFENSPLHF	TGTGCCAGTAGTATTGAAGCCTTCGAGAATTCACCCCTCCACTTT	TRBJ1-6	15	-	-	TRBV19
CASSLGGQGDYNSPLHF	TGCGCCAGCAGCTTGGGGGGACAGGGGGATTATAATTCACCCCTCCACTTT	TRBJ1-6	17	-	TRBD1	TRBV5-1
CASSPGTQETQYF	TGCGCCAGCAGCCCCGGTACCCAAGAGACCCAGTACTTC	TRBJ2-5	13	-	-	TRBV5-1